This T cell receptor beta chain was obtained from a study of cytomegalovirus exposure and HLA in healthy donors. This CDR3 has 14 amino acids. Germline V gives CDR1 SEHNR, CDR2 FQNEAQ (reference sequence). Trimming took 1 base from V and 8 from J, leaving 12 bases between them. Whole-study results and caveats: Rarity held for most TCR sequences, but there were some public TCRs that occurred in many donors. Overall, roughly 160 TCR beta chains were annotated as cytomegalovirus-associated.

With regard to this clone: Its target is unknown.

From the 120-subject validation cohort, which was separate from the roughly 630-subject first cohort, the donors were drawn. TCRdb keeps only in-frame clones here, not all; method: immunoSEQ multiplex PCR. The table includes roughly 230,000 clones, around 90% detected once. This receptor was taken from a woman aged 25 to 45 in good health and CMV-seronegative. The chain has TRBV7-9 and TRBJ2-1; D ambiguous. The sample comprised PBMCs. The chain's CDR3 is CASSLDPTTDEQFF. CDR3 DNA sequence: TGTGCCAGCAGCTTAGATCCTACCACGGATGAGCAGTTCTTC.